This record covers a single T cell receptor beta chain. The target antigen is unknown. In germline, CDR1 is SEHNR, CDR2 FQNEAQ (reference sequence). V was cut by 5 bases and J by 2 bases, with 18 bases left in between. The CDR3 extends over 16 amino acids. Here immunoSEQ multiplex PCR was the method, and the copy in TCRdb shows in-frame clones only, minus some. Of some 2.4 million clones listed, roughly 93% were seen once; the top ten hold 0.36%. The data belong to a study of shared clonotypes between healthy human individuals. Findings of the study overall: Larger richness was generally estimated for naive than memory subsets.

This sequence was found in a man between 18 and 29 years old in good health. Some clones in this sample may be carry-over from other donors' samples. The sample taken for sequencing was naive CD4+ T cells from PBMCs. The subset denotes: CD45RA+ positively selected. The chain links TRBV7-9 to TRBJ2-5; D may be TRBD2 (7 bases). CDR3 sequence: CASSPDGGRPQETQYF. DNA for the CDR3: TGTGCCAGCAGCCCAGACGGGGGGCGACCACAAGAGACCCAGTACTTC.